This is a list of T cell receptor beta chains from one sample in a study of blood T cell repertoires in COVID-19. Using immunoSEQ multiplex PCR, the repertoire was profiled, and TCRdb retains in-frame clones only, with some absent. The sample has over 55,000 clones; approximately 88% are singletons. The sequenced sample was peripheral blood. Every receptor here comes from a woman at least 80 years old with acute or convalescent COVID-19. Both conserved end residues are part of each CDR3. The D gene is left open where the match is weak. Clone size is stated in some rows and not others, as once, few, many or a class when expanded.

TRBD1	-	TRBJ1-5	TRBV6-1	CASSEEWAGGFLQPQHF	TGTGCCAGCAGTGAGGAGTGGGCAGGGGGCTTCTTACAGCCCCAGCATTTT
TRBD1	-	TRBJ1-1	TRBV29-1	CSVGGQLNTEAFF	TGCAGCGTTGGGGGACAGCTGAACACTGAAGCTTTCTTT
-	-	TRBJ1-3	TRBV28	CASSYLGARGNTIYF	TGTGCCAGCAGTTACCTGGGGGCCAGAGGAAACACCATATATTTT
TRBD1	-	TRBJ1-6	TRBV4-1	CASSRPDRENSPLHF	TGCGCCAGCAGCCGCCCGGACAGGGAAAATTCACCCCTCCACTTT
-	once	TRBJ1-3	TRBV10-3	CAISGGLGGGRGNTIYF	TGTGCCATCAGTGGTGGGCTTGGTGGAGGACGTGGAAACACCATATATTTT
TRBD1	-	TRBJ1-2	TRBV4-2	CASSHLGQGSSYTF	TGTGCCAGCAGCCATCTCGGACAGGGTTCGAGCTACACCTTC
TRBD2	-	TRBJ2-7	TRBV7-3	CASSLSPGGSPEQYF	TGTGCCAGCAGCTTATCCCCCGGCGGGAGCCCCGAGCAGTACTTC
TRBD1	-	TRBJ1-2	TRBV19	CASSIPGTGLYGYTF	TGTGCCAGTAGTATCCCCGGGACAGGGCTCTATGGCTACACCTTC
-	-	TRBJ2-5	TRBV3-1/TRBV3-2	CASSHLIGSLETQYF	TGTGCCAGCAGCCACCTGATCGGTTCTTTGGAGACCCAGTACTTC
-	-	TRBJ2-2	TRBV18	CASSPIGSGELFF	TGTGCCAGCTCACCGATCGGGTCCGGGGAGCTGTTTTTT
-	-	TRBJ1-5	TRBV3-1/TRBV3-2	CASSRDSGVNQPQHF	TGTGCCAGCAGCCGTGACAGTGGGGTAAATCAGCCCCAGCATTTT
TRBD1	-	TRBJ1-5	TRBV29-1	CSVGTGVSQPQHF	TGCAGCGTGGGAACAGGGGTAAGTCAGCCCCAGCATTTT
TRBD1	-	TRBJ1-2	TRBV5-6	CASSRDRAYGYTF	TGTGCCAGCAGCAGGGACAGGGCCTATGGCTACACCTTC
TRBD1	few	TRBJ1-6	TRBV4-3	CASSQDQGGGNSPLHF	TGCGCCAGCAGCCAAGATCAAGGAGGGGGCAATTCACCCCTCCACTTT
-	-	TRBJ1-1	TRBV28	CASSLGTSVSEAFF	TGTGCCAGCAGTTTAGGGACATCGGTCAGTGAAGCTTTCTTT
TRBD1	-	TRBJ2-1	TRBV11-3	CASSSRDRGFSEQFF	TGTGCCAGCAGCTCAAGGGACAGGGGCTTTAGTGAGCAGTTCTTC
TRBD1	-	TRBJ1-5	TRBV7-9	CASSPLLTGGQPQHF	TGTGCCAGCAGCCCCCTCCTGACAGGGGGGCAGCCCCAGCATTTT
TRBD2	-	TRBJ2-3	TRBV9	CASSVVGSGSPTDTQYF	TGTGCCAGCAGCGTAGTTGGTAGCGGGAGTCCCACAGATACGCAGTATTTT